This T cell receptor beta chain stems from a study of shared clonotypes between healthy human individuals. Germline CDR1 and CDR2: SNHLY and FYNNEI. The CDR3 contains 13 residues. The J segment lost 2 bases and the V segment lost 8 bases, leaving 3 bases of the junction unmatched. Details on this clone: This sample also contains other DNA sequences that code for the same CDR3.

Method: immunoSEQ multiplex PCR; TCRdb's copy keeps in-frame clones and lacks some. The repertoire holds about 1 million clones, 75% to 85% seen once, with more than 0.5% in the top ten. What was sequenced was memory CD4+ T cells from PBMCs. Specified subset: CD45RA-negative fraction. The origin of this receptor is a man aged 18 to 29 in good health. Some clones in this sample may be carry-over from other donors' samples. The chain combines TRBV2 with TRBJ2-7; TRBD2 matches at 10 bases. DNA for the CDR3: TGTGCCAGCCGGACTAGCGGTCCCTACGAGCAGTACTTC. This encodes CASRTSGPYEQYF.